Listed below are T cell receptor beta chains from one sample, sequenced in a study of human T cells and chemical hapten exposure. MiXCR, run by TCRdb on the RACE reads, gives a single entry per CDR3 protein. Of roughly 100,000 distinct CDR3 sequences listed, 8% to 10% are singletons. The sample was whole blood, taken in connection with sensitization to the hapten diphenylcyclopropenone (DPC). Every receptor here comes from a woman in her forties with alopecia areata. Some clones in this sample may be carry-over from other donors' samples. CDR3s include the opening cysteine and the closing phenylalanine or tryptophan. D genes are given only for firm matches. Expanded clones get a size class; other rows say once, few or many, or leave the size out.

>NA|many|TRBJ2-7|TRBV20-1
CSAQEGARKEVQYF
TGCAGTGCTCAGGAGGGGGCGCGGAAGGAGGTACAGTACTTC
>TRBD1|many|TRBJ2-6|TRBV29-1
CSVTDRVGANVLTF
TGCAGCGTCACGGACAGGGTTGGGGCCAACGTCCTGACTTTC
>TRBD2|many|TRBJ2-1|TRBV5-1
CASSLRASGVYNEQFF
TGCGCCAGCAGCTTGAGGGCTAGCGGGGTCTACAATGAGCAGTTCTTC
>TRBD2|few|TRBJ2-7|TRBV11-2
CASSLEAGGTYEQYF
TGTGCCAGCAGCTTAGAAGCGGGGGGGACCTACGAGCAGTACTTC
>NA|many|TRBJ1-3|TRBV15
CATSIDRRNTIYF
TGTGCCACCAGCATTGACAGAAGAAACACCATATATTTT
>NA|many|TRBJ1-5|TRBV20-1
CSARDLRGSLTQPQHF
TGCAGTGCTAGAGATCTTCGGGGTTCATTGACCCAGCCCCAGCATTTT
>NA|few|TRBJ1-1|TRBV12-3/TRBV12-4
CASSWAPGTEAFF
TGTGCCAGCAGTTGGGCCCCTGGCACTGAAGCTTTCTTT
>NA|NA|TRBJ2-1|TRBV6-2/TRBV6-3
CASRMWGKNEQFF
TGTGCCAGCAGGATGTGGGGGAAGAATGAGCAGTTCTTC
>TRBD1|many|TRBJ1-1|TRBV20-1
CSATRQGAETEAFF
TGCAGTGCTACTCGACAGGGGGCGGAAACTGAAGCTTTCTTT
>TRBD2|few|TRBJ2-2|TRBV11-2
CASSSAGGNTGELFF
TGTGCCAGCAGCTCAGCGGGGGGAAACACCGGGGAGCTGTTTTTT
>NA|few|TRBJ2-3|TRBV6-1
CASITDYTDTQYF
TGTGCCAGCATTACGGATTACACAGATACGCAGTATTTT
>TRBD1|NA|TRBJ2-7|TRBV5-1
CASSPDRVDEQYF
TGCGCCAGCAGCCCCGACAGGGTGGACGAGCAGTACTTC
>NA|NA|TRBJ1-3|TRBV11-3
CASSLTVGNTIYF
TGTGCCAGCAGCTTGACAGTTGGAAACACCATATATTTT
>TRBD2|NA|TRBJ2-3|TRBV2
CASSPGLAGGQDTQYF
TGTGCCAGCAGCCCGGGACTAGCGGGGGGGCAGGATACGCAGTATTTT
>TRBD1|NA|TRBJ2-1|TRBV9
CASSARDRAYNEQFF
TGTGCCAGCAGCGCCCGGGACAGGGCGTACAATGAGCAGTTCTTC
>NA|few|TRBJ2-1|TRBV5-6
CASSLARSYNEQFF
TGTGCCAGCAGCTTGGCCCGGAGTTACAATGAGCAGTTCTTC
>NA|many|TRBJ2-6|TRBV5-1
CASSPPGVGANVLTF
TGCGCCAGCAGCCCTCCCGGGGTCGGGGCCAACGTCCTGACTTTC
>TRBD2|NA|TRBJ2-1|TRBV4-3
CASSQDRIAGANYNEQFF
TGCGCCAGCAGCCAAGATAGGATAGCGGGGGCAAACTACAATGAGCAGTTCTTC
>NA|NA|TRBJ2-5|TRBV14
CASSQRHWYQETQYF
TGTGCCAGCAGCCAACGGCACTGGTACCAAGAGACCCAGTACTTC
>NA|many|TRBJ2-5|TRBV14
CASSQGITETQYF
TGTGCCAGCAGCCAAGGTATCACGGAGACCCAGTACTTC
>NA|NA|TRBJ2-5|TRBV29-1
CSVGFQETQYF
TGCAGCGTTGGGTTCCAAGAGACCCAGTACTTC
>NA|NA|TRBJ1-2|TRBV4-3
CASSQGNPVRAYGYTF
TGCGCCAGCAGCCAAGGAAATCCCGTGAGGGCCTATGGCTACACCTTC
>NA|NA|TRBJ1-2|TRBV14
CASSPSGYGYTF
TGTGCCAGCAGCCCAAGTGGCTATGGCTACACCTTC
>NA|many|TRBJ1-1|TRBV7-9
CASSPSKGTEAFF
TGTGCCAGCAGCCCATCCAAGGGTACTGAAGCTTTCTTT
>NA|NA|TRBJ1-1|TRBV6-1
CASPSATEAFF
TGTGCCAGCCCCTCGGCCACTGAAGCTTTCTTT
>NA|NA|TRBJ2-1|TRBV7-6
CASSPGTEQFF
TGTGCCAGCAGCCCCGGGACAGAGCAGTTCTTC
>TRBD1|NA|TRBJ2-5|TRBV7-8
CASSGDQGAETQYF
TGTGCCAGCAGCGGAGATCAGGGGGCCGAGACCCAGTACTTC
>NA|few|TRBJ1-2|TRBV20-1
CSADGQPYGYTF
TGCAGTGCGGACGGACAGCCCTATGGCTACACCTTC